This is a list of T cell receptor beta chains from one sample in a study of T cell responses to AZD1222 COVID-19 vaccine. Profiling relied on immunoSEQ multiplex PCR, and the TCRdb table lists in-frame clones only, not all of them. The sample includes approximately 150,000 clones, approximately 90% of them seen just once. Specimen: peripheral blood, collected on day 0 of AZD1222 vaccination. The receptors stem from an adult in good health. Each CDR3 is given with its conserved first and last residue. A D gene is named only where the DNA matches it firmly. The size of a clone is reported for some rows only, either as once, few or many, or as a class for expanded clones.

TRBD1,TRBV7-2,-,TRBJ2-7,TGTGCCAGCAGCGACCGGACAGGGAGCGACGAGCAGTACTTC,CASSDRTGSDEQYF
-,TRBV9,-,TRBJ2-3,TGTGCCAGCAGCGTAGGCGGTAGCACAGATACGCAGTATTTT,CASSVGGSTDTQYF
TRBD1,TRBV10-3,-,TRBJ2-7,TGTGCCATCAGTGAGCGGACAGGTAACGAGCAGTACTTC,CAISERTGNEQYF
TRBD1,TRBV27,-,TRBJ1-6,TGTGCCAGCAGCCCCAACCGGGACAGGACTTCACCCCTCCACTTT,CASSPNRDRTSPLHF
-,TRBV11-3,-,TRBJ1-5,TGTGCCAGCAGCTTAGATGTCTACAGGGTATCGCCCCAGCATTTT,CASSLDVYRVSPQHF
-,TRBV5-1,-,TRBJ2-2,TGCGCCAGCAGGGGGATCCTAGGGGCTGGGGAGCTGTTTTTT,CASRGILGAGELFF
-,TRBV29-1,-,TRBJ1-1,TGCAGCGTGGAACAGGGATTTAGAACTGAAGCTTTCTTT,CSVEQGFRTEAFF
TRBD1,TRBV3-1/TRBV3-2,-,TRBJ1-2,TGTGCCAGCAGCCTTTGGACAGGGGGCACGAACTATGGCTACACCTTC,CASSLWTGGTNYGYTF
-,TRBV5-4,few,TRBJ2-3,TGTGCCAGCACCCTTTCGAGCGGCGCAGATACGCAGTATTTT,CASTLSSGADTQYF
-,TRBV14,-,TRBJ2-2,TGTGCCAGCAGCCAAGTTGCCACCACCGGGGAGCTGTTTTTT,CASSQVATTGELFF
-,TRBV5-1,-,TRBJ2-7,TGCGCCAGCAGCTTGGACCGCAGGGACTACGAGCAGTACTTC,CASSLDRRDYEQYF
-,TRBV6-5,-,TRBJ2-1,TGTGCCAGCAACAACCCATTACAGAGTGAGCAGTTCTTC,CASNNPLQSEQFF
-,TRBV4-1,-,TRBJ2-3,TGCGCCAGCAGCCCCGAGGGACTCCTCCCTCCCACAGATACGCAGTATTTT,CASSPEGLLPPTDTQYF
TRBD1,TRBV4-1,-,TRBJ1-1,TGCGCCAGCAGATCACCGGGACAGAAGAACACTGAAGCTTTCTTT,CASRSPGQKNTEAFF
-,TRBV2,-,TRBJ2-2,TGTGCCAGCAGTGAAGCAGGTACCGGGGAGCTGTTTTTT,CASSEAGTGELFF
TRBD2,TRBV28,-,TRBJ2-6,TGTGCCAGCAGTTTAATTGGACTAGCGGGAGTTCCTGGGGCCAACGTCCTGACTTTC,CASSLIGLAGVPGANVLTF
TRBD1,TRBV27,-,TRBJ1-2,TGTGCCAGCAGCCCGGGACAGGGGTTTGGCTACACCTTC,CASSPGQGFGYTF
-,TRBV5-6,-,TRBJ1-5,TGTGCCAGCAGCTTGAGGGGGATACGCAATCAGCCCCAGCATTTT,CASSLRGIRNQPQHF
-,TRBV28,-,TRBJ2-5,TGTGCCAGCAGTTTAAGCATGGTTCGCAGAGAGACCCAGTACTTC,CASSLSMVRRETQYF
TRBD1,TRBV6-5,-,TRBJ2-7,TGTGCCAGCAGTTTCCACAGCGGACAGGGGAACTACGAGCAGTACTTC,CASSFHSGQGNYEQYF
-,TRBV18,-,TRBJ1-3,TGTGCCAGCTCACCACTAAGCTCTGGAAACACCATATATTTT,CASSPLSSGNTIYF
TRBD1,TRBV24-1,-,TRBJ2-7,TGTGCCACCAGTGGGGGACAGGGAGCCTCGTACGAGCAGTACTTC,CATSGGQGASYEQYF
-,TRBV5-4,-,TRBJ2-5,TGTGCCAGCAGCTTGGGACAGCTCCAAGAGACCCAGTACTTC,CASSLGQLQETQYF
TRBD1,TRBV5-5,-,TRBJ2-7,TGTGCCAGCAGCCAAATGGACAGGGGGCAGGGCGAGCAGTACTTC,CASSQMDRGQGEQYF
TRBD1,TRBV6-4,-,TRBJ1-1,TGTGCCAGCGCTGAATCGGACAGGGGGCGAGGAGCTTTCTTT,CASAESDRGRGAFF
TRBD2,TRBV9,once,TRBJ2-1,TGTGCCAGCAGCGTTTCTAGCGGATCCTACAATGAGCAGTTCTTC,CASSVSSGSYNEQFF
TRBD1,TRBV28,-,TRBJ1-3,TGTGCCAGCAGTACCTTGGGCAGGGGGTTCTCTGGAAACACCATATATTTT,CASSTLGRGFSGNTIYF
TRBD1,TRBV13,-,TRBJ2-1,TGTGCCAGCAGGCGAACCGGGACAGGGGCAAATGAGCAGTTCTTC,CASRRTGTGANEQFF
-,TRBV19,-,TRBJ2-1,TGTGCCAGTAGTATCGAACTCACCCCTGAGCAGTTCTTC,CASSIELTPEQFF
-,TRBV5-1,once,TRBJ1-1,TGCGCCAGCAGCTTGGATAGCCAAGTTACTGAAGCTTTCTTT,CASSLDSQVTEAFF
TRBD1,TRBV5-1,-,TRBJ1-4,TGCGCCAGCAGCTTAGCCCCCCAGGGGGCGATCCTTAATGAAAAACTGTTTTTT,CASSLAPQGAILNEKLFF
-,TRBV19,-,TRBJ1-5,TGTGCCAGTAGTCCCGCTGGACAGTATAGCAATCAGCCCCAGCATTTT,CASSPAGQYSNQPQHF
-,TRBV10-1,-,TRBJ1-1,TGCGCCAGCAGTGACAGGGGGAACACTGAAGCTTTCTTT,CASSDRGNTEAFF
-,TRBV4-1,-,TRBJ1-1,TGCGCCAGCAGCCACCCAGGTACTCCTCTGACGGCTTTCTTT,CASSHPGTPLTAFF
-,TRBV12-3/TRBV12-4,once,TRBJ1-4,TGTGCCAGCAGTTTAGCAGGGTTTGAAAAACTGTTTTTT,CASSLAGFEKLFF
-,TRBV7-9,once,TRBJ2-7,TGTGCCAGCAGCTTAGCGGGACTCCAGCACTTC,CASSLAGLQHF
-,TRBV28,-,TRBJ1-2,TGTGCCAGCAAACAGCCTATGTCCTATGGCTACACCTTC,CASKQPMSYGYTF
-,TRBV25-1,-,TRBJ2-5,TGTGCCAGCAGGGAAACCGGACGGAAGTTACAAGAGACCCAGTACTTC,CASRETGRKLQETQYF
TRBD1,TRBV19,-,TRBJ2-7,TGTGCCAGTAGTGTGAGAACTCCGGGACAGGGACACTACGAGCAGTACTTC,CASSVRTPGQGHYEQYF
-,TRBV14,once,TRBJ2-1,TGTGCCAGCAGCCAAGATCGGGTTAATGAGCAGTTCTTC,CASSQDRVNEQFF
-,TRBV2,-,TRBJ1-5,TGTGCCAGCAGGATCGCGGAAAATCAGCCCCAGCATTTT,CASRIAENQPQHF
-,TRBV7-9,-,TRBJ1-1,TGTGCCAGCAGCTTAGGTGGCTTGAACACTGAAGCTTTCTTT,CASSLGGLNTEAFF